This TCR beta chain came from a study of CD8 T cells in ankylosing spondylitis. General study points: Disease-linked clones were reportedly significantly enriched in matched ankylosing spondylitis synovial fluid. Disease-linked clones bore a CD8+ phenotype, appearing relatively rarely in peripheral blood. Ankylosing spondylitis blood appeared to carry a characteristic TCR beta motif of roughly eight highly homologous variants.

V was shortened by 2 bases and J by 0 bases, with 11 bases between the two germline ends. CDR3 length equals 15 residues. Germline V CDR1 and CDR2: SGHNT, YYREEE (reference sequence). This clonotype has only one observation. The antigen remains unidentified. The TCR beta libraries were generated through quantitative 5'-RACE incorporating molecular barcodes. MiXCR was run by TCRdb on the 5' RACE reads, yielding one entry per CDR3 protein. Among 200,000 to 250,000 distinct CDR3 sequences, around 19% were seen once, and the ten largest hold under 55%. V gene TRBV5-4 combines with J gene TRBJ1-1; a possible D gene is TRBD1 (5 bases). The receptor comes from a male donor with ankylosing spondylitis. The sample taken for sequencing was blood, either unsorted or a sorted T cell fraction (not recorded which). The CDR3 nucleotides are TGTGCCAGCAGCTTTTACCGGGGGATGAACACTGAAGCTTTCTTT. Translating gives CASSFYRGMNTEAFF. Using reference TRBV5-4 and TRBJ1-1 for the parts outside the CDR3, the full variable domain is ETGVTQSPTHLIKTRGQQVTLRCSSQSGHNTVSWYQQALGQGPQFIFQYYREEENGRGNFPPRFSGLQFPNYSSELNVNALELDDSALYLCASSFYRGMNTEAFFGQGTRLTVV.